The next 12 T cell receptor beta chains were all read from a single sample in a study of T cell responses to AZD1222 COVID-19 vaccine. TCRdb keeps only in-frame clones here, not all; method: immunoSEQ multiplex PCR. This sample yields around 140,000 clones, of which roughly 92% are seen a single time; around 1.7% belongs to the top ten. The source material was peripheral blood, sampled on day 0 of AZD1222 vaccination. These receptors were collected from an adult in good health.

This clone was seen only once. The V gene is TRBV5-4, the J gene TRBJ1-2, with 11 bases fitting TRBD1. The CDR3 is 15 amino acids. The junction had 7 bases not matched to a gene; V was cut back by 3 bases and J by 6 bases. Germline V gives CDR1 SGHNT, CDR2 YYREEE (reference sequence). The CDR3 here is CASSSGTGGRNGYTF. The DNA for the CDR3 is TGTGCCAGCAGCTCTGGGACAGGGGGTAGGAATGGCTACACCTTC.

V gene TRBV28 combines with J gene TRBJ2-1; D is unresolved. V was trimmed by 7 bases and J by 4 bases, leaving 14 bases between them. This CDR3 has 14 residues. From germline, CDR1 is MDHEN and CDR2 SYDVKM. The DNA for the CDR3 is TGTGCCAGCATTAGACGCACCGAGTACAATGAGCAGTTCTTC. Translated, it gives CASIRRTEYNEQFF.

The gene calls are TRBV7-9 and TRBJ1-1, with a tentative D call TRBD1 (5 bases). The CDR3 is made up of 17 amino acids. V lost 0 bases and J lost 4, with 18 bases in between. Germline CDR1 SEHNR, CDR2 FQNEAQ (reference sequence). The CDR3, as DNA: TGTGCCAGCAGCTTAGCTACCGGGAGGGGAGGGAGCACTGAAGCTTTCTTT. Translation: CASSLATGRGGSTEAFF.

The chain couples TRBV12-3 or TRBV12-4 to TRBJ2-7; D perhaps matches TRBD1 (5 bases). This CDR3 spans 11 amino acids. V dropped 6 bases and J dropped 3 bases, with 6 bases sitting between them. CDR3 amino acids: CASSDSYEQYF. The CDR3 DNA reads TGTGCCAGCAGCGACAGCTACGAGCAGTACTTC.

This clone has just one count. The V gene is TRBV6-4, the J gene TRBJ2-1; D unclear. V gave up 6 bases and J gave up 5 bases, with 11 bases separating them. The CDR3 has 13 amino acids. Germline V gene sequence: CDR1 MRHNA, CDR2 SNTAGT. The CDR3 DNA is TGTGCCAGCAGCCAGACGGATGACAATGAGCAGTTCTTC. It codes for CASSQTDDNEQFF.

The V and J genes are TRBV18 and TRBJ2-1; 9 positions match TRBD2. This CDR3 region has 13 residues. After removal of 3 bases from V and 8 bases from J, the junction contained 2 bases not matched to a gene. The germline V gene encodes CDR1 KGHSH and CDR2 LQKENI. The CDR3 DNA is TGTGCCAGCTCACCCGGGACTAGCTATGAGCAGTTCTTC. Protein product: CASSPGTSYEQFF.

V gene TRBV27 combines with J gene TRBJ1-1, with D perhaps matching TRBD1 (6 bases). V shed 7 bases and J shed 3 bases, with 15 bases lying between them. CDR1 and CDR2 from the germline V gene are MNHEY and SMNVEV (reference sequence). The CDR3 loop spans 14 amino acids. The CDR3 sequence is CASNLLGGDTEAFF. The CDR3 DNA reads as TGTGCCAGCAACCTCTTAGGGGGGGACACTGAAGCTTTCTTT.

The count of this clone is one. This chain uses TRBV12-3 or TRBV12-4 with TRBJ1-2; D remains unclear. Trimming removed 4 bases at V and 5 bases at J, with 5 bases between. This CDR3 has 11 amino acids. The chain's CDR3 is CASSSHYGYTF. The CDR3 region has the DNA TGTGCCAGCAGTTCACATTATGGCTACACCTTC.

This chain links TRBV5-1 with TRBJ1-4; TRBD1 aligns across 8 bases. Germline V CDR1 and CDR2: SGHRS, YFSETQ. This CDR3 has 14 amino acids. Trimming cost V 0 bases and J 5 bases; bases outside gene matches: 0. The CDR3 coding sequence is TGCGCCAGCAGCTTGGGACAGGGGAATGAAAAACTGTTTTTT. It specifies CASSLGQGNEKLFF.

This clone was found once. The CDR3 coding sequence is TGTGCCACCTCGGGGGGGCCCGCCGCGATGAACACTGAAGCTTTCTTT. Translation gives CATSGGPAAMNTEAFF. This rearrangement joins TRBV15 to TRBJ1-1; possibly TRBD1 for D (6 bases). CDR1 LNHNV and CDR2 YYDKDF come from the germline V gene (reference sequence). V shed 8 bases and J shed 0 bases, with 19 bases lying between them. CDR3 length equals 16 residues.

This chain uses TRBV9 with TRBJ1-1; 7 bases line up with TRBD1. With 4 bases clipped from V and 5 bases from J, the junction kept 8 bases outside the gene matches. CDR3 length equals 14 residues. The germline V gene encodes CDR1 SGDLS and CDR2 YYNGEE. The CDR3 region has the DNA TGTGCCAGCAGCCCTCGACAGGGAGATACTGAAGCTTTCTTT. Translating gives CASSPRQGDTEAFF.

This clone occurred once. The V and J genes are TRBV10-3 and TRBJ1-3; unclear D gene. The CDR3 covers 14 residues. CDR1 is ENHRY and CDR2 is SYGVKD in the germline V gene. The V end lost 6 bases, the J end lost 0 bases, and 9 bases lay between the germline ends. Here the CDR3 reads CAIRGDLSGNTIYF. The CDR3 region has the DNA TGTGCCATCAGGGGTGATCTCTCTGGAAACACCATATATTTT.